The 23 T cell receptor beta chains below all came from one sample that was sequenced in a study of blood T cell repertoires in COVID-19. TCRdb keeps only in-frame clones here, not all; method: immunoSEQ multiplex PCR. This table has some 340,000 clones, around 88% appearing once. Specimen: peripheral blood. Receptors originate from a man aged 30-40 years with active or convalescent COVID-19.

The J gene is TRBJ1-6, the V gene TRBV18; D is possibly TRBD1 (5 bases). The CDR3 length is 14 residues. V was shortened by 3 bases and J by 8 bases, with 11 bases between the two germline ends. Per the germline V gene, CDR1 is KGHSH and CDR2 is LQKENI. CDR3 sequence (DNA): TGTGCCAGCTCACCCTCCTCGACAGATTCACCCCTCCACTTT. Translating it yields CASSPSSTDSPLHF. Full variable domain (rest looked up from reference TRBV18 and TRBJ1-6): NAGVMQNPRHLVRRRGQEARLRCSPMKGHSHVYWYRQLPEEGLKFMVYLQKENIIDESGMPKERFSAEFPKEGPSILRIQQVVRGDSAAYFCASSPSSTDSPLHFGNGTRLTVT.

The V and J genes are TRBV9 and TRBJ2-7, with unresolved D. Trimming left V 0 bases short and J 1 base short, with 11 bases between. CDR3 size: 15 residues. In germline, CDR1 is SGDLS, CDR2 YYNGEE. CDR3 residues: CASSVGGARSYEQYF. In DNA form, the CDR3 reads TGTGCCAGCAGCGTAGGAGGAGCGCGTTCCTACGAGCAGTACTTC.

The chain is built from TRBV27 and TRBJ1-2, with D perhaps matching TRBD1 (6 bases). In germline, CDR1 is MNHEY, CDR2 SMNVEV (reference sequence). CDR3 size: 16 residues. V was cut by 5 bases and J by 2 bases, with 18 bases left in between. The DNA for the CDR3 is TGTGCCAGCAGTCTGGCCGGAACAGGGACCAACTATGGCTACACCTTC. Its translation: CASSLAGTGTNYGYTF.

This clone has just a few counts. The chain joins TRBV15 to TRBJ2-3; D not certain. The CDR3 has 13 amino acids. Germline V CDR1 and CDR2: LNHNV, YYDKDF (reference sequence). The V end was cut by 2 bases, the J end by 6 bases, with 9 bases between. The CDR3 is CATSRNPGDTQYF. The CDR3 bases are TGTGCCACCAGCAGAAATCCCGGGGATACGCAGTATTTT.

The rearrangement uses TRBV10-1 and TRBJ2-5, with D maybe TRBD1 (6 bases). The CDR3 loop spans 15 amino acids. The V and J ends lost 5 bases and 2 bases respectively, with 15 bases between them. Germline V CDR1 and CDR2: WNHNN, SYGVQD (reference sequence). CDR3 residues: CASSQCRGQQETQYF. CDR3 coding DNA: TGCGCCAGCAGTCAATGCAGAGGACAGCAAGAGACCCAGTACTTC.

The chain uses TRBV10-3 and TRBJ2-7; D is ambiguous. Per germline, CDR1 ENHRY and CDR2 SYGVKD. The CDR3 totals 11 residues. V lost 3 bases to trimming and J lost 3 bases, with 3 bases between them. CDR3 sequence: CAISDHYEQYF. The CDR3, as DNA: TGTGCCATCAGTGACCACTACGAGCAGTACTTC.

This chain links TRBV25-1 with TRBJ2-1, with TRBD2 identical over 7 bases. Germline CDR1 is MGHDK and CDR2 is SYGVNS. J was trimmed by 7 bases and V by 7 bases; bases with no gene match: 10. The CDR3 extends over 14 amino acids. Here the CDR3 DNA reads TGTGCCAGCACGCGAGGGAGGGCCAGTAATGAGCAGTTCTTC. The encoded protein is CASTRGRASNEQFF.

The chain uses TRBV2 and TRBJ1-5; 7 bases fit TRBD1. Looked up from germline, CDR1 is SNHLY and CDR2 is FYNNEI. The CDR3 spans 16 residues. J lost 0 bases, V lost 6 bases, and 8 bases had no gene match. The DNA for the CDR3 is TGTGCCAGCAGCCCCGACAGGGTTGCTAGCAATCAGCCCCAGCATTTT. It specifies CASSPDRVASNQPQHF.

This chain uses TRBV29-1 with TRBJ2-3, with D unresolved. The germline V gene encodes CDR1 SQVTM and CDR2 ANQGSEA. Trimming took off 4 bases at V and 1 base at J, with 12 bases between the two ends. The CDR3 runs to 14 residues. CDR3 amino acids: CSVGPSVGTDTQYF. The DNA for the CDR3 is TGCAGCGTTGGACCCAGCGTCGGCACAGATACGCAGTATTTT.

The chain recombines TRBV2 with TRBJ1-1, with 8 bases matching TRBD1. The V gene end was trimmed by 2 bases and the J gene end by 7 bases; junction bases not matched to a gene: 3. Germline CDR1 reads SNHLY; CDR2 reads FYNNEI. The CDR3 loop spans 13 amino acids. CDR3 nucleotide sequence: TGTGCCAGCAGTGAACAGGGGGCTGGTGAAGCTTTCTTT. Protein: CASSEQGAGEAFF.

V gene TRBV7-9 combines with J gene TRBJ1-2; 8 bases are a match to TRBD1. Germline V gene lookup returns CDR1 SEHNR and CDR2 FQNEAQ (reference sequence). CDR3 length: 16 residues. J was trimmed by 0 bases and V by 5 bases; bases with no gene match: 8. The CDR3 spells CASSPRDRPANYGYTF. The CDR3, as DNA: TGTGCCAGCAGCCCCCGGGACAGGCCAGCTAACTATGGCTACACCTTC.

The genes are TRBV7-8 and TRBJ2-7; perhaps TRBD2 as D (6 bases). The ends were cut back, 5 bases at V and 4 bases at J, with 18 bases in the middle. The CDR3 consists of 15 residues. Per germline, CDR1 SGHVS and CDR2 FQNEAQ. The CDR3 here is CASSKRDWVRYEQYF. The CDR3 nucleotides read TGTGCCAGCAGCAAACGGGACTGGGTGAGATACGAGCAGTACTTC.

The chain carries TRBV9 and TRBJ2-3, with 12 nucleotides matching TRBD2. V shed 3 bases and J 5 bases; nucleotides not matched to a gene: 7. Looked up from germline, CDR1 is SGDLS and CDR2 is YYNGEE. CDR3 length equals 16 residues. CDR3 sequence: CASSASPGLAGDTQYF. The CDR3 DNA follows: TGTGCCAGCAGCGCTTCTCCGGGACTAGCGGGAGATACGCAGTATTTT.

This clone was seen just once. A clone one base away is much larger, so this may be a read error. Other nucleotide sequences from this sample produce the same CDR3. The chain couples TRBV12-3 or TRBV12-4 to TRBJ2-7; unclear D gene. The V and J ends lost 6 bases and 3 bases respectively, with 3 bases between them. CDR3 length: 10 amino acids. The CDR3 protein is CASSLYEQYF. The CDR3 DNA follows: TGTGCCAGCAGCCTCTACGAGCAGTACTTC.

The chain employs TRBV30 and TRBJ1-1; 7 nucleotides agree with TRBD1. In germline, CDR1 is GTSNPN, CDR2 SVGIG (reference sequence). The CDR3 contains 13 residues. V lost 5 bases and J lost 0; bases outside the gene matches: 3. The CDR3 region has the DNA TGTGCCTGGCGGACAGGCTTGAACACTGAAGCTTTCTTT. Amino acid sequence: CAWRTGLNTEAFF.

The gene calls are TRBV6-6 and TRBJ2-7, with TRBD1 identical over 8 bases. V trimming: 5 bases; J trimming: 0 bases; junction bases outside the gene matches: 12. The CDR3 sequence is 17 residues long. Germline V lookup: CDR1 MNHNY, CDR2 SVGAGI (reference sequence). For the CDR3, the DNA is TGTGCCAGCAGTCAGCCTAACTCAGGGGGCGGCTCCTACGAGCAGTACTTC. This sequence encodes CASSQPNSGGGSYEQYF.

The V call is TRBV4-3, the J call TRBJ1-1, with D perhaps matching TRBD1 (6 bases). V dropped 0 bases and J dropped 5 bases, with 16 bases sitting between them. This CDR3 spans 16 amino acids. Germline CDR1 and CDR2: LGHNA and YSLEER. The CDR3 loop is CASSQDLWDKGTEAFF. The CDR3 DNA is TGCGCCAGCAGCCAAGATCTATGGGACAAAGGGACTGAAGCTTTCTTT.

In its sample, this clone was seen a few times. The chain couples TRBV7-9 to TRBJ2-7, with 14 bases aligning to TRBD2. With 5 bases clipped from V and 2 bases from J, the junction kept 5 bases outside the gene matches. Per germline, CDR1 SEHNR and CDR2 FQNEAQ (reference sequence). The CDR3 loop spans 16 amino acids. The CDR3, as DNA: TGTGCCAGCAGCCCTCGGGGACTAGCGGGAGCCTACGAGCAGTACTTC. It encodes CASSPRGLAGAYEQYF.

The chain has TRBV6-6 and TRBJ2-3, with D tentatively TRBD1 (5 bases). V was cut by 6 bases and J by 6 bases, with 19 bases left in between. In germline, CDR1 is MNHNY, CDR2 SVGAGI (reference sequence). CDR3 length: 15 amino acids. The CDR3 protein is CASSPTPRAGDTQYF. CDR3 sequence (DNA): TGTGCCAGCAGCCCCACCCCCAGGGCCGGGGATACGCAGTATTTT.

This clone was seen a single time. This chain links TRBV6-8 with TRBJ1-4; unclear D gene. Germline V gives CDR1 MNHGY, CDR2 SAAAGT. Trimming took off 0 bases at V and 12 bases at J, with 29 bases between the two ends. CDR3 length: 19 amino acids. The CDR3 sequence: CASSYSQPTREGGDPQLFF. The DNA for the CDR3 is TGTGCCAGCAGTTACTCCCAACCGACGCGGGAAGGTGGTGACCCACAACTGTTTTTT.

The gene calls are TRBV19 and TRBJ1-6, with 11 nucleotides matching TRBD1. V shed 6 bases, J shed 9 bases, and the junction held 16 bases outside the gene matches. Germline V gene data show CDR1 as LNHDA and CDR2 as SQIVND (reference sequence). There are 18 residues in the CDR3. The CDR3 DNA sequence: TGTGCCAGTAGCTCCGGGACAGGGGGTTTTTTTAGCAGTTCACCCCTCCACTTT. Encoded protein: CASSSGTGGFFSSSPLHF.

V usage is TRBV30 and J usage is TRBJ1-5; D may be TRBD1 (5 bases). The V and J ends lost 2 bases and 6 bases respectively, with 14 bases between them. The CDR3 is 14 amino acids. Germline lookup yields CDR1 GTSNPN and CDR2 SVGIG (reference sequence). CDR3 in amino acids: CAWSLGQGGQPQHF. The CDR3 region has the DNA TGTGCCTGGAGTCTTGGGCAGGGAGGTCAGCCCCAGCATTTT. The full variable domain, its missing parts supplied by reference TRBV30 and TRBJ1-5, is SQTIHQWPATLVQPVGSPLSLECTVEGTSNPNLYWYRQAAGRGLQLLFYSVGIGQISSEVPQNLSASRPQDRQFILSSKKLLLSDSGFYLCAWSLGQGGQPQHFGDGTRLSIL.

This clone was seen just once. The CDR3 DNA reads as TGTGCCAGCAGCTTACCCGCTAGCGGGAGGGGCCCCACAGATACGCAGTATTTT. Translating gives CASSLPASGRGPTDTQYF. The chain links TRBV7-2 to TRBJ2-3, with 12 bases identical to TRBD2. The CDR3 sequence is 18 residues long. After removal of 2 bases from V and 2 bases from J, the junction contained 8 bases not matched to a gene. Per the germline V gene, CDR1 is SGHTA and CDR2 is FQGNSA.